Reported below is one TCR beta chain. Reverse transcription used about 0.45 to 1 ug RNA and random hexamers. TCRdb itself ran the immunoSEQ multiplex PCR reads through MiXCR, one entry per CDR3 protein. In the table there are 200,000 to 300,000 distinct CDR3 sequences, roughly 93% of which are singletons. The germline V gene encodes CDR1 LGHDT and CDR2 YNNKEL (reference sequence). The CDR3 contains 15 residues. The V gene lost 0 bases and the J gene lost 3 bases, with 11 bases spanning the gap. The source of the sample is a study of CD8 T cells in Susac syndrome. Included as multiple sclerosis controls were treatment-naive patients who had stable or active relapsing-remitting disease.

The sequenced material came from CD4+ T cells from PBMCs. The rearrangement joins TRBV3-1 to TRBJ1-1; no reliable D call. This TCR was recovered from a human donor with multiple sclerosis. In DNA form, the CDR3 reads TGTGCCAGCAGCCAAGAAACCCACTGGGACACTGAAGCTTTCTTT. This gives the protein CASSQETHWDTEAFF.